Below are 13 T cell receptor beta chains sequenced from a single sample in a study of shared clonotypes between healthy human individuals. Sequencing used immunoSEQ multiplex PCR; TCRdb keeps in-frame clones, though not all of them. Among about 2,500,000 clones listed, roughly nine tenths were seen once. Sequenced sample: naive CD4+ T cells sorted from blood. Indicated subset: CD45RA+ positively selected. All receptors come from a man in his late teens or twenties in good health.

This clone was detected only once. The J gene is TRBJ2-1, the V gene TRBV10-2; 13 bases are shared with TRBD2. The germline V gene encodes CDR1 WSHSY and CDR2 SAAADI. Trimming removed 5 bases from V and 0 bases from J; junction bases left unmatched: 10. CDR3 size: 19 residues. The CDR3 is CASSTTSGRAPSSYNEQFF. CDR3 in DNA: TGCGCCAGCAGTACCACTAGCGGGAGGGCCCCGAGCTCCTACAATGAGCAGTTCTTC.

The chain recombines TRBV7-3 with TRBJ2-4; 8 nucleotides agree with TRBD2. The CDR3 covers 20 residues. Trimming at V came to 7 bases and at J to 0 bases, leaving 20 bases not matched to a gene. The germline V gene encodes CDR1 SGHTA and CDR2 FQGTGA. CDR3 in DNA: TGTGCCAGCACCAAGGGCGGGGGGACCCCCCGGGCTCTAGCCAAAAACATTCAGTACTTC. Translated: CASTKGGGTPRALAKNIQYF.

This chain joins TRBV2 and TRBJ1-3, with D perhaps TRBD1 (6 bases). The CDR3 loop spans 15 amino acids. Germline V gene sequence: CDR1 SNHLY, CDR2 FYNNEI. V lost 2 bases, J lost 2 bases, and 10 bases lay in between. CDR3 coding DNA: TGTGCCAGCAGTGAACAACAGGGTACTGGAAACACCATATATTTT. Protein sequence: CASSEQQGTGNTIYF. Filled out from reference TRBV2 and TRBJ1-3, the complete variable domain reads EPEVTQTPSHQVTQMGQEVILRCVPISNHLYFYWYRQILGQKVEFLVSFYNNEISEKSEIFDDQFSVERPDGSNFTLKIRSTKLEDSAMYFCASSEQQGTGNTIYFGEGSWLTVV.

The CDR3 sequence: CASSLDGGHTGELFF. CDR3 nucleotide sequence: TGTGCCAGCAGCTTAGACGGGGGGCATACCGGGGAGCTGTTTTTT. This chain links TRBV7-2 with TRBJ2-2; the D gene is possibly TRBD2 (7 bases). Germline loops: CDR1 SGHTA, CDR2 FQGNSA. CDR3 length equals 15 residues. The V gene lost 1 base and the J gene lost 5 bases, with 11 bases spanning the gap.

The gene calls are TRBV29-1 and TRBJ1-3; 7 nucleotides align to TRBD1. The germline V gene has CDR1 SQVTM and CDR2 ANQGSEA. There are 14 residues in the CDR3. The V gene end was trimmed by 7 bases and the J gene end by 0 bases; junction bases not matched to a gene: 6. This chain's CDR3 is CSAGTDVSGNTIYF. CDR3 DNA sequence: TGCAGCGCCGGGACAGACGTCTCTGGAAACACCATATATTTT.

The V and J genes are TRBV30 and TRBJ1-2; a weak D match, TRBD1 (6 bases). Germline V CDR1 and CDR2: GTSNPN, SVGIG (reference sequence). The CDR3 consists of 15 residues. Trimming took 0 bases from V and 7 from J, leaving 18 bases between them. The CDR3 sequence: CAWSVGRGPWSGYTF. In DNA, the CDR3 is TGTGCCTGGAGTGTAGGCCGGGGGCCGTGGAGTGGCTACACCTTC.

Details on this clone: Other DNA sequences within the sample encode an identical CDR3. V usage is TRBV14 and J usage is TRBJ2-3, with D possibly called TRBD1 or TRBD2 (5 bases each). V gave up 1 base and J gave up 3 bases, with 8 bases separating them. The germline gives CDR1 SGHDN, CDR2 FVKESK. CDR3 length: 14 amino acids. Written as DNA, the CDR3 is TGTGCCAGCAGCCAAGTTGGGGGTACAGATACGCAGTATTTT. Translating it yields CASSQVGGTDTQYF.

As to this clone: This CDR3 is also generated by other DNA sequences in the sample. Here the CDR3 DNA reads TGTGCCAGCAGTTTTAAAGGATACACTGAAGCTTTCTTT. Protein sequence: CASSFKGYTEAFF. The chain links TRBV28 to TRBJ1-1; D unclear. The CDR3 is 13 amino acids. From germline, CDR1 is MDHEN and CDR2 SYDVKM. V was trimmed by 3 bases and J by 3 bases, leaving 8 bases between them. Filled out from reference TRBV28 and TRBJ1-1, the complete variable domain reads DVKVTQSSRYLVKRTGEKVFLECVQDMDHENMFWYRQDPGLGLRLIYFSYDVKMKEKGDIPEGYSVSREKKERFSLILESASTNQTSMYLCASSFKGYTEAFFGQGTRLTVV.

V and J are TRBV4-1 and TRBJ2-5; 9 bases match TRBD2. CDR1 MGHRA and CDR2 YSYEKL come from the germline V gene. V trimming: 1 base; J trimming: 4 bases; junction bases outside the gene matches: 10. The CDR3 sequence is 17 residues long. The CDR3 region is CASSQGGLAGTLETQYF. Written as DNA, the CDR3 is TGCGCCAGCAGCCAAGGGGGGCTAGCGGGGACCTTAGAGACCCAGTACTTC.

The chain couples TRBV6-1 to TRBJ1-2; D call uncertain. V was trimmed by 0 bases and J by 2 bases, leaving 13 bases between them. Per germline, CDR1 MNHNS and CDR2 SASEGT. This CDR3 is built from 16 residues. CDR3 loop: CASSEASYLPNYGYTF. Written as DNA, the CDR3 is TGTGCCAGCAGTGAAGCGTCGTACCTGCCCAACTATGGCTACACCTTC.

The rearrangement joins TRBV2 to TRBJ1-2; no clear D. This CDR3 is built from 15 residues. Germline values: CDR1 SNHLY, CDR2 FYNNEI. Trimming removed 5 bases from V and 1 base from J, with 14 bases in between. The CDR3: CASSLAPHVNYGYTF. CDR3 DNA sequence: TGTGCCAGCAGTCTCGCCCCTCATGTTAACTATGGCTACACCTTC.

The rearrangement links TRBV19 to TRBJ2-5; the D is unclear. Germline assignment: CDR1 LNHDA and CDR2 SQIVND (reference sequence). The CDR3 contains 14 residues. Trimming cost V 3 bases and J 1 base, with 9 bases left between them. The CDR3, as DNA: TGTGCCAGTAGTATCAGCGTCTCCCAAGAGACCCAGTACTTC. Translating gives CASSISVSQETQYF.

The gene calls are TRBV27 and TRBJ1-2; possibly TRBD1 for D (5 bases). Germline lookup yields CDR1 MNHEY and CDR2 SMNVEV (reference sequence). V lost 5 bases and J lost 8, with 21 bases in between. There are 15 residues in the CDR3. CDR3 in amino acids: CASSPRQILGGGYTF. In nucleotides, the CDR3 is TGTGCCAGCAGTCCCCGACAGATCCTCGGAGGGGGCTACACCTTC.